This T cell receptor beta chain was captured in a study of CD8 T cells in ankylosing spondylitis. Study findings and constraints: Matched ankylosing spondylitis synovial fluid reportedly contained a significantly enriched population of disease-linked clones. Disease-associated clonotypes exhibited CD8+ identity and were relatively infrequent in peripheral blood. Previously reported in reactive arthritis synovial fluid and blood were some of the motif variants. A TCR beta motif of several highly homologous variants seemed to mark ankylosing spondylitis blood.

About this clonotype itself: What it binds is not known.

Germline-derived CDR1 and CDR2 are DFQATT and SNEGSKA (reference sequence). There are 11 residues in the CDR3. Trimming pared 6 bases from V and 4 bases from J, leaving 8 bases between. The TCR beta libraries were generated through quantitative 5'-RACE incorporating molecular barcodes. TCRdb redid the calling of the 5' RACE reads with MiXCR, one entry per CDR3 protein. The sample consists of around 480,000 distinct CDR3 sequences, 15% to 20% of them appearing once. This TCR was sampled from a male donor with ankylosing spondylitis. V and J are TRBV20-1 and TRBJ2-3; D is possibly TRBD2 (6 bases). Material for sequencing was blood, either unsorted or a sorted T cell fraction (not recorded which). As DNA, the CDR3 is TGCAGTGCCCCTAGCGCAGATACGCAGTATTTT. The encoded protein is CSAPSADTQYF.